This T cell receptor beta chain was recovered during a study of shared clonotypes between healthy human individuals. Division of CD4+ cells produced a CD45RA+ naive subset and a CD45RA-negative memory subset. This clone was counted between two and nine times. Germline values: CDR1 MDHEN, CDR2 SYDVKM. The V end lost 6 bases, the J end lost 3 bases, and 8 bases lay between the germline ends. The CDR3 totals 12 residues. Libraries were prepared by immunoSEQ multiplex PCR; TCRdb keeps only in-frame clonotypes and omits some of them. The sample shows roughly 1,100,000 clones, 65% to 80% of them seen only once.

The sequencing input was memory CD4+ T cells sorted from blood. As to subset: CD45RA-negative fraction. V and J are TRBV28 and TRBJ1-1; D is perhaps TRBD1 (6 bases). The TCR sequence derives from a man aged 18 to 29 in good health. The CDR3 nucleotides are TGTGCCAGCAGCGGACAGCACACTGAAGCTTTCTTT. This translates into CASSGQHTEAFF. Using reference TRBV28 and TRBJ1-1 for the parts outside the CDR3, the full variable domain is DVKVTQSSRYLVKRTGEKVFLECVQDMDHENMFWYRQDPGLGLRLIYFSYDVKMKEKGDIPEGYSVSREKKERFSLILESASTNQTSMYLCASSGQHTEAFFGQGTRLTVV.